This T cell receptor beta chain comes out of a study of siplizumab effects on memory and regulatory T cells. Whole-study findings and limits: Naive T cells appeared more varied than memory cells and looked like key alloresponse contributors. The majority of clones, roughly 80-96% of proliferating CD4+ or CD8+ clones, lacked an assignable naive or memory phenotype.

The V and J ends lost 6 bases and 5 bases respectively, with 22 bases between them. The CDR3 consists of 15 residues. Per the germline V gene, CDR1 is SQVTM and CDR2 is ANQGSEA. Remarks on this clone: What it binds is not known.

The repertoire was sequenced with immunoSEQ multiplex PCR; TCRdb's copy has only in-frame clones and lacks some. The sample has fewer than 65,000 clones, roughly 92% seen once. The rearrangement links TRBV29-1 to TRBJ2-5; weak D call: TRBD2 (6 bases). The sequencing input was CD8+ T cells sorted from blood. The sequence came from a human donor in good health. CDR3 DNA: TGCAGCGTAAAGGCGGGGTGGGCTGCAGGGGAGACCCAGTACTTC. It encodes CSVKAGWAAGETQYF.